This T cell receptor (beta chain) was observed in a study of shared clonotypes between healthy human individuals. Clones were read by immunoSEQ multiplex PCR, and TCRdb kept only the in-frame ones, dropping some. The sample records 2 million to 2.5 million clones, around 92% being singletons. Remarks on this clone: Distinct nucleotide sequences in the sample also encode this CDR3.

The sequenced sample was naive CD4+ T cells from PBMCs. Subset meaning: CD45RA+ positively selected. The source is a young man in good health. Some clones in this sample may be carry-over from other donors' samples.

CDR3 region: CASSFSQGSDTEAFF. The CDR3 coding sequence is TGCGCCAGCAGCTTCTCACAGGGGTCGGACACTGAAGCTTTCTTT. This rearrangement joins TRBV5-1 to TRBJ1-1; 7 bases match TRBD1. Trimming at V came to 2 bases and at J to 3 bases, leaving 7 bases not matched to a gene. Germline CDR1 and CDR2: SGHRS and YFSETQ. The CDR3 covers 15 residues.